This TCR beta chain was captured in a study of Graves' ophthalmopathy and Graves' hyperthyroidism (dated by TCRdb to 2016 to 2018). Background for the entire study: Peripheral blood samples were taken at the time of initial diagnosis, before any treatment was given. The 75 to 100 discovery patients were randomly divided into training and test sets at a 7:3 ratio. In total, around 140 blood samples were TCR-sequenced: 43 ophthalmopathy, approximately 75 hyperthyroidism and approximately 17 hyperthyroidism-to-ophthalmopathy patients. In more than five hyperthyroidism patients, the T-cell repertoires found in thyroid tissue were compared with those found in blood. The study used signatures of the TCR beta repertoire to tell Graves' ophthalmopathy apart from Graves' hyperthyroidism and to predict which patients would progress to ophthalmopathy. An independent validation cohort was composed of 18 hyperthyroidism patients and around 16 patients who later progressed from hyperthyroidism to ophthalmopathy. Following sampling, methimazole starting at 30 mg daily was administered to hyperthyroidism patients, and high-dose intravenous methylprednisolone was administered to ophthalmopathy patients. To explore V-J signatures distinguishing ophthalmopathy from hyperthyroidism, a discovery set of some 100 patients (around 44 ophthalmopathy, 55 to 60 stable hyperthyroidism) was enrolled. General conclusions and limits of the study: In validation, the model predicted ophthalmopathy progression with roughly 68% sensitivity and roughly 72% specificity; about a dozen predicted patients were CT-confirmed with GO in a median of approximately 6.2 months. Sample size was not statistically predetermined, and group allocation was not concealed from the investigators. Most expanded thyroid clonotypes with a frequency above 0.001 also appeared in blood, which suggests that blood repertoires may reflect the immune response in the thyroid. In cross-validation, the 13-signature model distinguished ophthalmopathy from stable hyperthyroidism with around 86% sensitivity and over 81% specificity, while in the test set the corresponding values were approximately 80% and 75%.

The table lists this clonotype with many counts. The antigen it binds to is not known. Nothing much larger sits one base from this clone, and base qualities are not available. For repertoire sequencing, TCR beta CDR3 regions were amplified from RNA transcripts. A first-round RT-PCR used HTBI primers with the Qiagen OneStep RT-PCR kit, followed by a second-round multiplex PCR, size selection and purification. Sequencing of the libraries was carried out on an Illumina HiSeq2000 in paired-end mode with 100 bp reads. The study's processing was this. Reads were processed with SOAPnuke, discarding reads with adapters, uncalled bases, mean Phred below 15, or no exact constant-primer or identifier match. High-quality paired reads were merged with COPE v1.2.5. Each unique nucleotide sequence was treated as a clonotype, and MiTCR v1.1 was used to align the clonotypes to the IMGT TRB V, D and J references. Analysis was restricted to V-J combinations with a frequency above 0.0001, which covered roughly 99% of repertoires. For each V-J combination, a TCR clonal expansion and chaos score was defined as the ratio of F50 clonal expansion to chaos observed in the TCRdist matrix. Welch's t-statistics and random forest were used to reduce the features to about twelve V-J combinations, which were then used as input to a naive Bayes classifier. The similarity between thyroid and blood repertoires was quantified using the Morisita-Horn index. TCRdb trimmed public reads at Q25 via fastp, called clones via MiXCR and kept in-frame beta chains. Every entry covers one CDR3 protein and lists the most common genes and DNA from its rows. These V and J calls derive from TCRdb rather than the authors' analysis. This sample lists roughly 610,000 distinct CDR3 sequences; around a fifth were detected once. The ten largest clones add up to approximately 7.7% of the sample.

Hyperthyroidism was considered stable if no progression to ophthalmopathy occurred within 18 months of follow-up. Patients with hyperthyroidism were aged 18 to 65 years, had been newly diagnosed, and had a disease duration of less than 2 months. Patients with other autoimmune diseases, uncontrolled infections, pregnancy or lactation were excluded. Diagnosis was based on clinical symptoms, serum thyroxine, TRAb, thyroid ultrasound and orbital computed tomography. Ficoll-Paque density gradient centrifugation was used to isolate PBMCs from about 9.4 ml of fresh peripheral blood. Total RNA was extracted with Trizol reagent and quality-checked on an Agilent 2100 Bioanalyzer. Sequencing input: peripheral blood. This TCR was recovered from a woman aged 18-29 years with stable Graves' hyperthyroidism. Some clones in this sample may be carry-over from other donors' samples. Donor details come from another sample of the same person, matched by shared clones.

This receptor has the CDR3 CASNDRGGGYTF. The DNA is TGTGCCAGCAACGACAGGGGAGGTGGCTACACCTTC. The chain joins TRBV9 to TRBJ1-2, with TRBD1 matching 8 junction bases. At the junction V is shortened by 6 bases and J by 7 bases; bases outside the gene matches: 5. The germline V gene encodes CDR1 SGDLS and CDR2 YYNGEE. From its cysteine to its phenylalanine, the CDR3 spans 12 amino acids. Only the CDR3 region is kept as DNA, spanning 36 bases read in frame from base 1.